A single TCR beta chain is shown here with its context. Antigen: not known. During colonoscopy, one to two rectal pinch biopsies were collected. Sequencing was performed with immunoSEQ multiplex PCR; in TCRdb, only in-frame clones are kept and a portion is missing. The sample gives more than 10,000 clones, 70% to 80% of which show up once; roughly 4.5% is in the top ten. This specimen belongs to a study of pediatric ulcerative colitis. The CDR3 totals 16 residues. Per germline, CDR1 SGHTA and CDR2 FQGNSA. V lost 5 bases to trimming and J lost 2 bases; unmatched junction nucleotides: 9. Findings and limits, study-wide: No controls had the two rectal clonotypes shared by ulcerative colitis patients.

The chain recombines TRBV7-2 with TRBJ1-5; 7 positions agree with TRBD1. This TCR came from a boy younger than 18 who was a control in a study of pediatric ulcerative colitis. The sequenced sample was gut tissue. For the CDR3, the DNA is TGTGCCAGCAGCCCCCAGGGGGGCTCGCGCAATCAGCCCCAGCATTTT. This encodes CASSPQGGSRNQPQHF.